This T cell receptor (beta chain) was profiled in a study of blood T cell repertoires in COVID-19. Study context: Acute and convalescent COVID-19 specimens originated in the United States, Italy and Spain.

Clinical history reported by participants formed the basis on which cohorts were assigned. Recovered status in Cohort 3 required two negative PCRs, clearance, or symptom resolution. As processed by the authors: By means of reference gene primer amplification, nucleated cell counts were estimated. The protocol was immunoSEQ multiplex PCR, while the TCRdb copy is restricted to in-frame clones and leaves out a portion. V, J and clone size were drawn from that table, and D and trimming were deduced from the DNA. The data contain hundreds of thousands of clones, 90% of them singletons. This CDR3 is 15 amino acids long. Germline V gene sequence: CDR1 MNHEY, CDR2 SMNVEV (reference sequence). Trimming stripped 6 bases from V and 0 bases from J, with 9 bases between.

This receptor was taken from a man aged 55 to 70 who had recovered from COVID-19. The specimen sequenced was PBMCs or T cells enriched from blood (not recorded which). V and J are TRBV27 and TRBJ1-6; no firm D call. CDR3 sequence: CASRPEGSYNSPLHF. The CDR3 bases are TGTGCCAGCAGACCCGAGGGCTCCTATAATTCACCCCTCCACTTT.